This entry lists 5 T cell receptor beta chains sequenced from one sample in a study of regulatory dendritic cells for organ transplantation. Only in-frame clones appear in the TCRdb table, and some are missing; sequencing was by immunoSEQ multiplex PCR. The table lists about 12,000 clones, 60% to 80% of them singletons. Their cognate antigens are unknown. Sorted subsets were CFSE-labeled and cultured roughly five days with allogeneic dendritic cells. The sample consisted of naive CD4+ T cells from blood cultured with regulatory dendritic cells. Subset specified: CD45RA+ naive T cells. Receptor source: a human donor in good health.

The chain carries TRBV7-2 and TRBJ2-2; D might be TRBD2 (5 bases). The germline V gene encodes CDR1 SGHTA and CDR2 FQGNSA. This CDR3 is built from 14 residues. The V gene lost 1 base and the J gene lost 6 bases, with 9 bases spanning the gap. CDR3 in amino acids: CASSLEDGAGELFF. CDR3 nucleotide sequence: TGTGCCAGCAGCTTAGAAGACGGGGCCGGGGAGCTGTTTTTT.

The chain uses TRBV6-1 and TRBJ2-7, with 7 bases identical to TRBD1. The CDR3 loop spans 13 amino acids. The junction had 9 bases not matched to a gene; V was cut back by 10 bases and J by 3 bases. Germline V gene data show CDR1 as MNHNS and CDR2 as SASEGT. The chain's CDR3 is CATQQGINYEQYF. Written as DNA, the CDR3 is TGTGCCACCCAACAGGGGATAAACTACGAGCAGTACTTC.

The genes are TRBV5-1 and TRBJ1-4; D uncertain. V dropped 0 bases and J dropped 5 bases, with 5 bases sitting between them. The CDR3 runs 13 residues. The germline V gene encodes CDR1 SGHRS and CDR2 YFSETQ. DNA of the CDR3: TGCGCCAGCAGCTTGGCCCAAAATGAAAAACTGTTTTTT. Translating it yields CASSLAQNEKLFF.

The rearrangement joins TRBV5-1 to TRBJ2-7; no definite D call. Per germline, CDR1 SGHRS and CDR2 YFSETQ. The CDR3 runs 13 residues. With 0 bases removed from V and 5 bases from J, the gap between germline ends came to 9 bases. As DNA, the CDR3 is TGCGCCAGCAGCTTGGGTTCAGGTAACGAGCAGTACTTC. Its protein is CASSLGSGNEQYF.

The CDR3 here is CASSPGQGTGKLFF. The DNA of the CDR3 is TGTGCCAGCAGCCCGGGACAGGGGACGGGGAAACTGTTTTTT. The chain is built from TRBV6-5 and TRBJ1-4, with TRBD1 identical over 10 bases. The junction had 9 bases not matched to a gene; V was cut back by 6 bases and J by 11 bases. Per germline, CDR1 MNHEY and CDR2 SVGAGI. The CDR3 length is 14 residues.